Shown below are 25 T cell receptor beta chains from a single sample sequenced in a study of T cells in localized non-small cell lung cancer. Using immunoSEQ multiplex PCR, the repertoire was profiled, and TCRdb retains in-frame clones only, with some absent. This sample has roughly 40,000 clones, with 81% found just once. Here the sequenced sample was peripheral blood mononuclear cells, taken before any cancer treatment. The receptors were gathered from a male donor older than 55 with stage II lung adenocarcinoma.

J is TRBJ2-7 and V is TRBV29-1, with 7 bases that match TRBD2. The length of the CDR3 is 14 residues. Per germline, CDR1 SQVTM and CDR2 ANQGSEA. The J segment lost 2 bases and the V segment lost 5 bases, leaving 9 bases of the junction unmatched. The CDR3 loop reads CSVRHGGTTYEQYF. The CDR3, as DNA: TGCAGCGTTCGACACGGGGGGACGACCTACGAGCAGTACTTC.

The rearrangement uses TRBV4-3 and TRBJ2-1; D ambiguous. Germline assignment: CDR1 LGHNA and CDR2 YSLEER. The CDR3 has 16 amino acids. Trimming cost V 2 bases and J 3 bases, with 14 bases left between them. CDR3 nucleotides: TGCGCCAGCAGCCAAAGCCGACGGGCATTCTACAATGAGCAGTTCTTC. Translating it yields CASSQSRRAFYNEQFF.

This chain connects TRBV30 to TRBJ1-2; 7 positions match TRBD1. J was trimmed by 8 bases and V by 1 base; bases with no gene match: 4. The CDR3 extends over 12 amino acids. The germline V gene has CDR1 GTSNPN and CDR2 SVGIG (reference sequence). CDR3 nucleotide sequence: TGTGCCTGGAGTGGACAGGGATACGGCTACACCTTC. Translation gives CAWSGQGYGYTF. The variable domain in full, completed from reference TRBV30 and TRBJ1-2, reads SQTIHQWPATLVQPVGSPLSLECTVEGTSNPNLYWYRQAAGRGLQLLFYSVGIGQISSEVPQNLSASRPQDRQFILSSKKLLLSDSGFYLCAWSGQGYGYTFGSGTRLTVV.

The chain is built from TRBV7-6 and TRBJ2-7, with D uncertain. CDR3 length: 15 residues. Trimming removed 3 bases from V and 2 bases from J, with 14 bases in between. Germline V gives CDR1 SGHVS, CDR2 FNYEAQ. The chain's CDR3 is CASSLTGPPPYEQYF. The CDR3 nucleotides are TGTGCCAGCAGCTTGACGGGTCCTCCACCCTACGAGCAGTACTTC.

This rearrangement joins TRBV27 to TRBJ1-1; D possibly corresponds to TRBD1 (5 bases). This CDR3 comprises 16 residues. In germline, CDR1 is MNHEY, CDR2 SMNVEV (reference sequence). V lost 6 bases to trimming and J lost 5 bases, with 22 bases between them. The CDR3 DNA reads TGTGCCAGCAGACAAAATAGTCTGCCAGGGAAAACTGAAGCTTTCTTT. Translating gives CASRQNSLPGKTEAFF.

The rearrangement links TRBV2 to TRBJ1-1; D is uncertain. V dropped 6 bases and J dropped 8 bases, with 7 bases sitting between them. There are 10 residues in the CDR3. Germline V gives CDR1 SNHLY, CDR2 FYNNEI. The CDR3 coding sequence is TGTGCCAGCAGGGTGAAGGAAGCTTTCTTT. Encoded protein: CASRVKEAFF.

The rearrangement links TRBV29-1 to TRBJ2-7; 10 positions agree with TRBD1. The CDR3 length is 15 residues. In germline, CDR1 is SQVTM, CDR2 ANQGSEA. After removal of 6 bases from V and 0 bases from J, the junction contained 8 bases not matched to a gene. The CDR3 reads CSVALRQGASYEQYF. The CDR3 DNA is TGCAGCGTGGCCCTTCGACAGGGGGCCTCCTACGAGCAGTACTTC.

J is TRBJ1-1 and V is TRBV5-1; no clear D gene. CDR1 SGHRS and CDR2 YFSETQ come from the germline V gene. V lost 5 bases, J lost 4 bases, and 12 bases lay in between. The CDR3 is 13 residues long. For the CDR3, the DNA is TGCGCCAGCAGGGCGGGGTTCTCCACTGAAGCTTTCTTT. This translates into CASRAGFSTEAFF.

V gene TRBV7-8 combines with J gene TRBJ2-7, with D unclear. Trimming pared 4 bases from V and 3 bases from J, leaving 13 bases between. The length of the CDR3 is 14 residues. Per germline, CDR1 SGHVS and CDR2 FQNEAQ. This CDR3 is CASSYRGRSYEQYF. The CDR3 DNA reads as TGTGCCAGCAGCTACCGAGGTAGGAGCTACGAGCAGTACTTC.

The rearrangement uses TRBV27 and TRBJ1-2; TRBD1 matches 9 bases. The CDR3 is made up of 14 amino acids. V was pared by 3 bases and J by 2 bases, with 1 base of the junction left unmatched. Germline assignment: CDR1 MNHEY and CDR2 SMNVEV (reference sequence). Written as DNA, the CDR3 is TGTGCCAGCAGTTTGGGGACAGGGAACTATGGCTACACCTTC. Its protein product is CASSLGTGNYGYTF.

This sequence joins TRBV30 and TRBJ2-2, with D unresolved. The germline V and J ends were trimmed by 0 bases and 4 bases, with 9 bases remaining between them. The CDR3 is made up of 14 amino acids. CDR1 and CDR2 from the germline V gene are GTSNPN and SVGIG (reference sequence). The CDR3 DNA reads TGTGCCTGGAGTGTACAGACTTTCACCGGGGAGCTGTTTTTT. This encodes CAWSVQTFTGELFF.

A few counts support this clone. This chain links TRBV7-2 with TRBJ2-7; possibly TRBD2 for D (7 bases). The germline V gene encodes CDR1 SGHTA and CDR2 FQGNSA. The CDR3 is 15 amino acids. The V end lost 1 base, the J end lost 3 bases, and 13 bases lay between the germline ends. The CDR3: CASSLEGGANYEQYF. The CDR3 bases are TGTGCCAGCAGCTTAGAGGGGGGGGCGAACTACGAGCAGTACTTC.

In DNA, the CDR3 is TGTGCCAGCAGCGCCCTGGGGGGGCCCCAAGAGACCCAGTACTTC. Its protein product is CASSALGGPQETQYF. V gene TRBV9 combines with J gene TRBJ2-5, with D possibly TRBD2 on 7 matching bases. The CDR3 length is 15 residues. Trimming stripped 3 bases from V and 1 base from J, with 13 bases between. CDR1 and CDR2 from the germline V gene are SGDLS and YYNGEE. Together with reference TRBV9 and TRBJ2-5, the CDR3 gives the full variable domain: DSGVTQTPKHLITATGQRVTLRCSPRSGDLSVYWYQQSLDQGLQFLIQYYNGEERAKGNILERFSAQQFPDLHSELNLSSLELGDSALYFCASSALGGPQETQYFGPGTRLLVL.

This clone appeared a few times. V is TRBV7-9 and J is TRBJ1-4, with D possibly TRBD1 on 5 matching bases. V gave up 5 bases and J gave up 8 bases, with 18 bases separating them. CDR3 length equals 15 residues. Germline lookup yields CDR1 SEHNR and CDR2 FQNEAQ (reference sequence). This CDR3 is CASSPGTGRDEKLFF. The CDR3 region has the DNA TGTGCCAGCAGCCCGGGAACGGGGAGGGACGAAAAACTGTTTTTT.

This chain joins TRBV5-1 and TRBJ1-1; D is undetermined. CDR3 length: 13 residues. Trimming left V 6 bases short and J 1 base short, with 10 bases between. CDR1 and CDR2 (germline): SGHRS, YFSETQ. The DNA of the CDR3 is TGCGCCAGCAAGAATGCCTCGAACACTGAAGCTTTCTTT. Translated, it gives CASKNASNTEAFF.

In DNA form, the CDR3 reads TGTGCCTGGAGTGTAGGGCAGTTCAATGAGCAGTTCTTC. Translating gives CAWSVGQFNEQFF. The chain has TRBV30 and TRBJ2-1; D remains ambiguous. From germline, CDR1 is GTSNPN and CDR2 SVGIG (reference sequence). V was clipped by 0 bases and J by 6 bases, with 9 bases between them. The CDR3 sequence is 13 residues long. The whole variable domain, remainder taken from reference TRBV30 and TRBJ2-1, is SQTIHQWPATLVQPVGSPLSLECTVEGTSNPNLYWYRQAAGRGLQLLFYSVGIGQISSEVPQNLSASRPQDRQFILSSKKLLLSDSGFYLCAWSVGQFNEQFFGPGTRLTVL.

This chain connects TRBV6-1 to TRBJ2-2, with TRBD1 matching 12 bases. The germline V gene has CDR1 MNHNS and CDR2 SASEGT. J was trimmed by 4 bases and V by 6 bases; bases with no gene match: 3. The CDR3 consists of 15 residues. The CDR3 nucleotides are TGTGCCAGCAGGGGGACAGGGGGCAGCACCGGGGAGCTGTTTTTT. This encodes CASRGTGGSTGELFF.

The chain is built from TRBV6-5 and TRBJ1-3; D gene unclear. This CDR3 region has 15 residues. Germline CDR1 MNHEY, CDR2 SVGAGI. V gave up 6 bases and J gave up 0 bases, with 12 bases separating them. The DNA of the CDR3 is TGTGCCAGCAGGCCTTCCGGGCACTCTGGAAACACCATATATTTT. The encoded protein is CASRPSGHSGNTIYF.

The chain links TRBV5-1 to TRBJ2-7, with D perhaps TRBD1 (6 bases). The CDR3 is 14 amino acids. Trimming left V 4 bases short and J 0 bases short, with 11 bases between. Germline CDR1 SGHRS, CDR2 YFSETQ. The CDR3 sequence: CASSILTGSYEQYF. As DNA, the CDR3 is TGCGCCAGCAGCATCTTGACAGGCTCCTACGAGCAGTACTTC.

The count of this clone is one. The chain has TRBV7-2 and TRBJ2-7, with 8 bases matching TRBD1. CDR1 is SGHTA, CDR2 FQGNSA, per germline. The CDR3 has 14 amino acids. V trimming: 5 bases; J trimming: 2 bases; junction bases outside the gene matches: 5. The CDR3 bases are TGTGCCAGCAGCCCGGGACAGGTTCCCTACGAGCAGTACTTC. This codes for CASSPGQVPYEQYF.

The V gene is TRBV30, the J gene TRBJ1-2; no firm D call. The germline gives CDR1 GTSNPN, CDR2 SVGIG (reference sequence). The CDR3 is 15 amino acids. The V end lost 2 bases, the J end lost 4 bases, and 17 bases lay between the germline ends. CDR3 sequence: CAWSLNRRLGYGYTF. The DNA for the CDR3 is TGTGCCTGGAGTCTTAACCGGCGGCTAGGCTATGGCTACACCTTC.

This chain connects TRBV5-6 to TRBJ2-6; no firm D call. Trimming removed 5 bases from V and 0 bases from J, with 12 bases in between. The length of the CDR3 is 16 residues. Germline lookup yields CDR1 SGHDT and CDR2 YYEEEE. In DNA, the CDR3 is TGTGCCAGCAGTCTCCGGATAAACTCTGGGGCCAACGTCCTGACTTTC. Amino acids: CASSLRINSGANVLTF.

J is TRBJ1-5 and V is TRBV7-8, with D possibly matching TRBD1 (6 bases). CDR1 is SGHVS, CDR2 FQNEAQ, per germline. This CDR3 region has 16 residues. The germline V and J ends were trimmed by 5 bases and 3 bases, with 17 bases remaining between them. The CDR3 reads CASSQQGGGINQPQHF. The CDR3 nucleotides read TGTGCCAGCAGCCAGCAGGGAGGGGGTATCAATCAGCCCCAGCATTTT.

This sequence joins TRBV30 and TRBJ1-2; 9 nucleotides agree with TRBD1. J was trimmed by 6 bases and V by 2 bases; bases with no gene match: 4. The length of the CDR3 is 13 residues. In germline, CDR1 is GTSNPN, CDR2 SVGIG (reference sequence). The chain's CDR3 is CAWSQQGANGYTF. The CDR3 DNA sequence: TGTGCCTGGAGTCAACAGGGGGCGAATGGCTACACCTTC.

The V call is TRBV6-6, the J call TRBJ1-1, with D possibly TRBD1 on 5 matching bases. Germline CDR1 MNHNY, CDR2 SVGAGI (reference sequence). This CDR3 comprises 16 residues. V lost 6 bases to trimming and J lost 0 bases, with 17 bases between them. Here the CDR3 DNA reads TGTGCCAGCAGCCCCAGGGCAGGCAACCTGAACACTGAAGCTTTCTTT. Translated, it gives CASSPRAGNLNTEAFF.